The 32 T cell receptor beta chains reported below all come from one sample, sequenced in a study of CD8 T cells in ankylosing spondylitis. TCRdb redid the calling of the 5' RACE reads with MiXCR, one entry per CDR3 protein. The sample has around 300,000 distinct CDR3 sequences, under 14% seen once; the top ten hold roughly 9.2%. Sequenced sample: blood, either unsorted or a sorted T cell fraction (not recorded which). These receptors all stem from a female donor with ankylosing spondylitis or in good health (not recorded which).

This clonotype showed up many times. The rearrangement links TRBV5-6 to TRBJ2-1, with a weak D call TRBD2 (5 bases). With 4 bases removed from V and 1 base from J, the gap between germline ends came to 18 bases. The CDR3 sequence is 17 residues long. CDR1 SGHDT and CDR2 YYEEEE come from the germline V gene. The CDR3 spells CASSPRGVGGSYNEQFF. The CDR3 nucleotides read TGTGCCAGCAGCCCTCGGGGAGTTGGCGGGTCCTACAATGAGCAGTTCTTC.

This clonotype has a handful of counts. The chain joins TRBV3-1 to TRBJ1-4; D gene uncertain. The ends were cut back, 4 bases at V and 14 bases at J, with 20 bases in the middle. This CDR3 comprises 14 residues. Germline lookup yields CDR1 LGHDT and CDR2 YNNKEL (reference sequence). The CDR3 bases are TGTGCCAGCAGCCCCCCGGACCCCACTCGAGGGCTGTTTTTT. Translated: CASSPPDPTRGLFF.

This clonotype was recorded at least ten times. The V and J genes are TRBV7-2 and TRBJ2-1, with D possibly being TRBD2 (6 bases). The germline CDR1 and CDR2 sequences are SGHTA and FQGNSA. CDR3 length: 14 residues. V was pared by 1 base and J by 10 bases, with 14 bases between. This CDR3 is CASSLGGVGGEQFF. The CDR3 nucleotides are TGTGCCAGCAGCTTAGGAGGAGTTGGGGGGGAGCAGTTCTTC.

In its sample, this clonotype was seen a few times. V gene TRBV28 combines with J gene TRBJ1-2; D is unresolved. Trimming took off 8 bases at V and 6 bases at J, with 4 bases between the two ends. The CDR3 is 9 amino acids. Germline V lookup: CDR1 MDHEN, CDR2 SYDVKM. The CDR3, as DNA: TGTGCCAGCGGAAATGGCTACACCTTC. The encoded protein is CASGNGYTF.

The chain is built from TRBV19 and TRBJ1-2; D call uncertain. Germline V gene data show CDR1 as LNHDA and CDR2 as SQIVND (reference sequence). Trimming took 1 base from V and 0 from J, leaving 9 bases between them. This CDR3 comprises 15 residues. CDR3 residues: CASSIAGMTNYGYTF. CDR3 DNA sequence: TGTGCCAGTAGTATAGCCGGGATGACTAACTATGGCTACACCTTC.

The genes are TRBV20-1 and TRBJ2-1; 9 bases match TRBD2. With V trimmed by 6 bases and J by 6 bases, 6 bases remained unmatched. Germline CDR1 is DFQATT and CDR2 is SNEGSKA (reference sequence). The CDR3 extends over 13 amino acids. This chain's CDR3 is CSAGGRAGNEQFF. The CDR3 DNA reads as TGCAGTGCGGGCGGGAGGGCCGGCAATGAGCAGTTCTTC.

This clonotype was detected many times. The chain carries TRBV20-1 and TRBJ2-7; D may match TRBD1 or TRBD2 (5 bases each). V was cut by 0 bases and J by 1 base, with 16 bases left in between. Germline V gene sequence: CDR1 DFQATT, CDR2 SNEGSKA (reference sequence). The CDR3 is 16 residues long. For the CDR3, the DNA is TGCAGTGCTAGAGATCCTGGGGGTGGTAAGTCCTACGAGCAGTACTTC. Protein sequence: CSARDPGGGKSYEQYF.

This clonotype was seen ten or more times. The genes are TRBV9 and TRBJ2-1, with 12 bases aligning to TRBD2. Trimming at V came to 0 bases and at J to 9 bases, leaving 4 bases not matched to a gene. Germline CDR1 is SGDLS and CDR2 is YYNGEE. There are 15 residues in the CDR3. The CDR3 DNA is TGTGCCAGCAGCGTAGGGGCTAGCGGGGGGGTTGAGCAGTTCTTC. This gives the protein CASSVGASGGVEQFF.

This clonotype was detected many times. This chain connects TRBV5-6 to TRBJ1-4; TRBD1 matches 9 bases. The CDR3 covers 16 residues. The J segment lost 1 base and the V segment lost 8 bases, leaving 9 bases of the junction unmatched. The germline V gene encodes CDR1 SGHDT and CDR2 YYEEEE. The CDR3 region has the DNA TGTGCCAGTCACGGGACAGGGTATTTAACTAATGAAAAACTGTTTTTT. This codes for CASHGTGYLTNEKLFF.

This clonotype was observed at least ten times. CDR3 region: CASSSLGQGNNQPQHF. The CDR3 DNA is TGTGCCAGCAGTTCCCTGGGACAGGGTAACAATCAGCCCCAGCATTTT. The V call is TRBV6-5, the J call TRBJ1-5; 9 positions agree with TRBD1. Trimming at V came to 4 bases and at J to 3 bases, leaving 7 bases not matched to a gene. CDR1 and CDR2 (germline): MNHEY, SVGAGI. There are 16 residues in the CDR3.

This clonotype was picked up a small number of times. The chain uses TRBV4-1 and TRBJ2-2; 15 nucleotides match TRBD2. The V gene's germline CDR1 is MGHRA and CDR2 YSYEKL. Trimming cost V 5 bases and J 6 bases; bases outside gene matches: 7. This CDR3 has 17 amino acids. CDR3 DNA: TGCGCCAGCAGCTTAAGGACTAGCGGGGGGGCCGCCGGGGAGCTGTTTTTT. This codes for CASSLRTSGGAAGELFF.

The genes are TRBV5-1 and TRBJ1-1, with 12 bases matching TRBD1. In germline, CDR1 is SGHRS, CDR2 YFSETQ. This CDR3 comprises 19 residues. The ends lost 4 bases at V and 4 bases at J; junction bases unmatched: 17. The CDR3 reads CASSAGTGGRGFLVTEAFF. DNA of the CDR3: TGCGCCAGCAGCGCAGGGACAGGGGGCAGGGGGTTTTTAGTCACTGAAGCTTTCTTT.

The DNA of the CDR3 is TGTGCCACCAGCAGAGCGGGGTGGGTAAGCCAGCCCCAGCATTTT. The encoded protein is CATSRAGWVSQPQHF. The V and J genes are TRBV15 and TRBJ1-5; D is ambiguous. Trimming stripped 1 base from V and 7 bases from J, with 14 bases between. Germline CDR1 reads LNHNV; CDR2 reads YYDKDF (reference sequence). CDR3 length: 15 residues.

This clonotype was observed at least ten times. The chain carries TRBV7-8 and TRBJ2-7; D uncertain. Trimming removed 3 bases at V and 7 bases at J, with 16 bases between. CDR3 size: 14 residues. Germline CDR1 SGHVS, CDR2 FQNEAQ. In nucleotides, the CDR3 is TGTGCCAGCAGCTTGGGTCGCGGCTATTATGAGCAGTACTTC. Encoded protein: CASSLGRGYYEQYF.

This clonotype was recorded many times. The genes are TRBV9 and TRBJ2-5; D gene unclear. CDR1 is SGDLS, CDR2 YYNGEE, per germline. The CDR3 has 13 residues. The germline V and J ends were trimmed by 0 bases and 5 bases, with 8 bases remaining between them. CDR3 protein: CASSVGASETQYF. The CDR3 DNA is TGTGCCAGCAGCGTAGGAGCGTCGGAGACCCAGTACTTC.

The genes are TRBV5-4 and TRBJ1-3, with D possibly being TRBD1 (5 bases). V was clipped by 1 base and J by 0 bases, with 23 bases between them. Germline loops: CDR1 SGHNT, CDR2 YYREEE (reference sequence). This CDR3 region has 20 residues. CDR3 protein: CASSLNGAGDGTISGNTIYF. The DNA for the CDR3 is TGTGCCAGCAGCTTGAACGGGGCGGGGGACGGGACCATCTCTGGAAACACCATATATTTT.

This clonotype was picked up many times. CDR3: CSAPKSSYNSPLHF. For the CDR3, the DNA is TGCAGTGCTCCGAAAAGCTCCTATAATTCACCCCTCCACTTT. V is TRBV20-1 and J is TRBJ1-6; no clear D. The ends were cut back, 5 bases at V and 0 bases at J, with 8 bases in the middle. This CDR3 region has 14 residues. Germline V gene data show CDR1 as DFQATT and CDR2 as SNEGSKA (reference sequence).

V and J are TRBV6-1 and TRBJ2-7; 9 nucleotides align to TRBD1. The CDR3 totals 13 residues. J gave up 7 bases and V 7 bases, and 8 bases lay outside the gene matches. From germline, CDR1 is MNHNS and CDR2 SASEGT. CDR3 amino acids: CASKGQGSGEQYF. The CDR3 nucleotides read TGTGCCAGCAAAGGACAGGGGTCGGGGGAGCAGTACTTC.

This clonotype was observed a handful of times. V gene TRBV5-1 combines with J gene TRBJ2-2; 12 nucleotides line up with TRBD2. Germline-derived CDR1 and CDR2 are SGHRS and YFSETQ. After removal of 4 bases from V and 7 bases from J, the junction contained 5 bases not matched to a gene. The CDR3 has 15 residues. CDR3 coding DNA: TGCGCCAGCAGCCTGACTAGCGGGAGCGTCGGGGAGCTGTTTTTT. It encodes CASSLTSGSVGELFF.

J is TRBJ1-5 and V is TRBV3-1; D is possibly TRBD1 (5 bases). Per the germline V gene, CDR1 is LGHDT and CDR2 is YNNKEL (reference sequence). V lost 4 bases to trimming and J lost 0 bases, with 13 bases between them. The length of the CDR3 is 16 residues. This chain's CDR3 is CASSPSGAVSNQPQHF. CDR3 bases: TGTGCCAGCAGCCCCTCCGGGGCGGTTAGCAATCAGCCCCAGCATTTT.

In this sample, this clonotype turned up a few times. The rearrangement uses TRBV11-2 and TRBJ2-3, with D possibly matching TRBD1 (6 bases). The V gene lost 1 base and the J gene lost 2 bases, with 10 bases spanning the gap. This CDR3 is 15 amino acids long. CDR1 is SGHAT, CDR2 FQNNGV, per germline. The CDR3 DNA sequence: TGTGCCAGCAGCTTAGGACCAGGGGCCACAGATACGCAGTATTTT. It specifies CASSLGPGATDTQYF.

The table lists this clonotype with many counts. The chain carries TRBV15 and TRBJ1-1, with TRBD1 as a possible D gene (5 bases). This CDR3 has 17 residues. Germline loops: CDR1 LNHNV, CDR2 YYDKDF (reference sequence). Trimming removed 0 bases at V and 0 bases at J, with 14 bases between. The CDR3 region has the DNA TGTGCCACCAGCAGAGAACGCGCAGACAGTTTGAACACTGAAGCTTTCTTT. As protein: CATSRERADSLNTEAFF.

The chain has TRBV6-1 and TRBJ2-7; D tentatively reads TRBD1 or TRBD2 (5 bases each). The V gene's germline CDR1 is MNHNS and CDR2 SASEGT. This CDR3 spans 12 amino acids. Trimming took 11 bases from V and 8 from J, leaving 19 bases between them. The CDR3 region is CAFKKDSGQQYF. The CDR3 nucleotides read TGTGCCTTTAAAAAGGATTCGGGACAGCAGTACTTC.

The genes are TRBV5-1 and TRBJ2-5; 11 nucleotides align to TRBD2. After removal of 4 bases from V and 5 bases from J, the junction contained 4 bases not matched to a gene. Looked up from germline, CDR1 is SGHRS and CDR2 is YFSETQ. The CDR3 sequence is 14 residues long. In nucleotides, the CDR3 is TGCGCCAGCAGCCCTTCTAGCGGGAGGGAGACCCAGTACTTC. Protein sequence: CASSPSSGRETQYF.

In its sample, this clonotype was seen many times. The V call is TRBV6-5, the J call TRBJ2-1; D may be TRBD2 (5 bases). This CDR3 contains 18 residues. The V and J ends lost 0 bases and 2 bases respectively, with 17 bases between them. Germline lookup yields CDR1 MNHEY and CDR2 SVGAGI. The CDR3 spells CASSYSSRASQTYNEQFF. The CDR3 region has the DNA TGTGCCAGCAGTTACTCAAGTCGGGCTAGCCAAACCTACAATGAGCAGTTCTTC.

This clonotype has ten or more counts. The J gene is TRBJ1-1, the V gene TRBV12-3 or TRBV12-4; D is possibly TRBD1 (6 bases). The CDR3 covers 14 residues. V was cut by 3 bases and J by 5 bases, with 13 bases left in between. CDR3 sequence (DNA): TGTGCCAGCAGTTTCGGGGGGGCGAAGACTGAAGCTTTCTTT. It specifies CASSFGGAKTEAFF.

This clonotype was detected many times. The V and J genes are TRBV20-1 and TRBJ1-1; no firm D call. The V gene lost 0 bases and the J gene lost 1 base, with 12 bases spanning the gap. Per germline, CDR1 DFQATT and CDR2 SNEGSKA (reference sequence). The CDR3 consists of 15 residues. The CDR3 sequence is CSARDRGRQNTEAFF. In DNA form, the CDR3 reads TGCAGTGCTAGAGATCGCGGACGCCAGAACACTGAAGCTTTCTTT.

This clonotype was observed a few times. The chain combines TRBV18 with TRBJ2-1; no clear D. Per germline, CDR1 KGHSH and CDR2 LQKENI. V lost 2 bases to trimming and J lost 5 bases, with 4 bases between them. The CDR3 is 12 amino acids. CDR3: CASSPGDNEQFF. CDR3 coding DNA: TGTGCCAGCTCACCAGGCGACAATGAGCAGTTCTTC.

In this sample, this clonotype turned up many times. The V call is TRBV20-1, the J call TRBJ2-3; the D gene is possibly TRBD1 (5 bases). Trimming removed 0 bases at V and 1 base at J, with 11 bases between. The length of the CDR3 is 15 residues. Germline V gene lookup returns CDR1 DFQATT and CDR2 SNEGSKA (reference sequence). The chain's CDR3 is CSARDQGGGTDTQYF. The CDR3 DNA follows: TGCAGTGCTAGAGATCAGGGTGGGGGCACAGATACGCAGTATTTT.

The sample holds many counts of this clonotype. The DNA of the CDR3 is TGCAGTGCTAGATCAGGGGCGAGCTCCTACGAGCAGTACTTC. It yields the protein CSARSGASSYEQYF. The V and J genes are TRBV20-1 and TRBJ2-7; tentative D call: TRBD1 (6 bases). Germline CDR1 DFQATT, CDR2 SNEGSKA (reference sequence). The CDR3 extends over 14 amino acids. Trimming removed 2 bases from V and 0 bases from J, with 11 bases in between.

The DNA for the CDR3 is TGTGCCACCAGCAGAGATGTTGGCTGGATGAACACTGAAGCTTTCTTT. Protein sequence: CATSRDVGWMNTEAFF. This chain links TRBV15 with TRBJ1-1; D is ambiguous. The CDR3 runs 16 residues. V was cut by 0 bases and J by 0 bases, with 11 bases left in between. Per germline, CDR1 LNHNV and CDR2 YYDKDF (reference sequence).

This clonotype has at least ten counts. The rearrangement links TRBV29-1 to TRBJ2-4, with 11 positions matching TRBD1. CDR1 and CDR2 from the germline V gene are SQVTM and ANQGSEA. Germline trimming cut 7 bases from V and 10 bases from J; bases unmatched to any gene: 6. This CDR3 is built from 12 residues. CDR3 nucleotides: TGCAGCGCCGGGACAGGGGGGAAAATTCAGTACTTC. As protein: CSAGTGGKIQYF.